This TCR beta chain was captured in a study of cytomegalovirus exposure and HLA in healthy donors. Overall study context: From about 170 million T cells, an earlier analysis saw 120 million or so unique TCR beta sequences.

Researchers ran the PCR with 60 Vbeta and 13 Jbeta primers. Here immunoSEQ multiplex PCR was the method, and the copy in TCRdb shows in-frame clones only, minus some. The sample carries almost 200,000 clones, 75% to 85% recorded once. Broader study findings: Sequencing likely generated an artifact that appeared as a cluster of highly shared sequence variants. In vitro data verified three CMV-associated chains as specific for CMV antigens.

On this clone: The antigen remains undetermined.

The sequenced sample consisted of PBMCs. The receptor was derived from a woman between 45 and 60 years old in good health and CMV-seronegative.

CDR3 in amino acids: CASREGLAGRYEQFF. For the CDR3, the DNA is TGTGCCAGCAGAGAAGGACTAGCGGGAAGATATGAGCAGTTCTTC. The chain recombines TRBV28 with TRBJ2-1, with 12 bases matching TRBD2. CDR1 MDHEN and CDR2 SYDVKM come from the germline V gene. V lost 6 bases and J lost 8; bases outside the gene matches: 8. The CDR3 has 15 amino acids. The variable domain in full, with the rest retrieved from reference TRBV28 and TRBJ2-1, is DVKVTQSSRYLVKRTGEKVFLECVQDMDHENMFWYRQDPGLGLRLIYFSYDVKMKEKGDIPEGYSVSREKKERFSLILESASTNQTSMYLCASREGLAGRYEQFFGPGTRLTVL.